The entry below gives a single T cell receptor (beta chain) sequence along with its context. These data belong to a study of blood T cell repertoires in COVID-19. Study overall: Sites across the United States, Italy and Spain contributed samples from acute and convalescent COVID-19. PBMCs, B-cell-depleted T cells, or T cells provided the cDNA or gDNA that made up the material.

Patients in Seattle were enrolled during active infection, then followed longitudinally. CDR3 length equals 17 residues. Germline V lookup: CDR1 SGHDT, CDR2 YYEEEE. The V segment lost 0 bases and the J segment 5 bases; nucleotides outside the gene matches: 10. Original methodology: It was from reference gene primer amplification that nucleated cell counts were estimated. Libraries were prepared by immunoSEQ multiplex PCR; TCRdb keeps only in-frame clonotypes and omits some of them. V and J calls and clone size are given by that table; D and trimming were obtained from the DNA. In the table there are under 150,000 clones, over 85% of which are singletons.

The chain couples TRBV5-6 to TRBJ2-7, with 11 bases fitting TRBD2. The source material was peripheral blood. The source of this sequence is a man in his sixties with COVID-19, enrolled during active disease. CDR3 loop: CASSLAGLAGGPNEQYF. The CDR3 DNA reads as TGTGCCAGCAGCTTGGCCGGATTAGCGGGAGGGCCTAACGAGCAGTACTTC.